This T cell receptor (beta chain) was found in a study of cytomegalovirus exposure and HLA in healthy donors. V dropped 0 bases and J dropped 0; count of bases not matched to a gene: 13. Germline CDR1 and CDR2: SGDLS and YYNGEE. The CDR3 extends over 19 amino acids. PCR used 60 Vbeta primers and 13 Jbeta primers. Profiling relied on immunoSEQ multiplex PCR, and the TCRdb table lists in-frame clones only, not all of them. The sample lists about 140,000 clones, around 77% occurring once. Material for sequencing was PBMCs. The TCR comes from a man aged 25 to 40 in good health and CMV-seronegative. The chain uses TRBV9 and TRBJ2-5; 8 nucleotides agree with TRBD2. CDR3 nucleotides: TGTGCCAGCAGCGTAGAGTGGCTAGCGGGTATCTGGTACCAAGAGACCCAGTACTTC. Residues: CASSVEWLAGIWYQETQYF.